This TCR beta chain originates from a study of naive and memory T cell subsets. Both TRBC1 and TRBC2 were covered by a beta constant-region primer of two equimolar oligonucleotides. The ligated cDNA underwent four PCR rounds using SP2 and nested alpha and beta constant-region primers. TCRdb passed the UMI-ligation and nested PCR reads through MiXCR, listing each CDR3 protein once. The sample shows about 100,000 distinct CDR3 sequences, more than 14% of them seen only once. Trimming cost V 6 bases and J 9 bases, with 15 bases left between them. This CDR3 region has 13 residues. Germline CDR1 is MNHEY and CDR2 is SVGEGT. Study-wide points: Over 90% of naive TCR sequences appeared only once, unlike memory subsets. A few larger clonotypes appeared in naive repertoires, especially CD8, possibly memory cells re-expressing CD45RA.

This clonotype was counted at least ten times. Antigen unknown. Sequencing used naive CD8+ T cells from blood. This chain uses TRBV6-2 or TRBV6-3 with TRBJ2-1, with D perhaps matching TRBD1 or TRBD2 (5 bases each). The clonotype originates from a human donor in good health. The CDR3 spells CASSQGPGTEQFF. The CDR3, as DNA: TGTGCCAGCAGCCAGGGCCCGGGGACTGAGCAGTTCTTC.